Presented here are 9 T cell receptor beta chains from one specimen sequenced in a study of post-analysis software for immune sequencing data. Broader study findings: Several TRBV segments (TRBV5-6, TRBV5-1 and TRBV20-1 among them) occurred more frequently in patients than in controls.

Prepared libraries of TCR beta cDNA carried unique molecular identifiers. One entry per CDR3 protein, called by TCRdb with MiXCR from the PCR reads. The sample holds approximately 180,000 distinct CDR3 sequences, about 32% seen once. Antigen specificity for these receptors is unknown. The specimen sequenced was blood. The receptors stem from a girl aged 5 to 17 with multiple sclerosis.

This clonotype was found many times. This chain joins TRBV5-1 and TRBJ2-5; TRBD1 matches 11 bases. The V and J ends lost 1 base and 5 bases, in that order; junction bases with no gene match: 4. Germline CDR1 SGHRS, CDR2 YFSETQ. CDR3 length: 15 residues. The CDR3 DNA reads TGCGCCAGCAGCTTGAGGACAGGGGGCGGGGAGACCCAGTACTTC. Protein sequence: CASSLRTGGGETQYF.

The genes are TRBV2 and TRBJ2-7, with TRBD2 matching 12 bases. CDR1 is SNHLY and CDR2 is FYNNEI in the germline V gene. V trimming: 6 bases; J trimming: 1 base; junction bases outside the gene matches: 7. The CDR3 extends over 16 amino acids. This chain's CDR3 is CASSYGTSGSSYEQYF. CDR3 sequence (DNA): TGTGCCAGCAGCTATGGGACTAGCGGGTCATCCTACGAGCAGTACTTC.

Concerning this clonotype: The junction does not match germline at one end; this may be a read error. This chain links TRBV5-1 with TRBJ2-7, with D perhaps matching TRBD1 (6 bases). The CDR3 totals 13 residues. Germline assignment: CDR1 SGHRS and CDR2 YFSETQ. The CDR3 loop reads CASSSGQTYERYF. CDR3 nucleotides: TGCGCCAGCAGCTCCGGACAGACCTACGAGCGGTACTTC.

This clonotype was found a few times. The genes are TRBV2 and TRBJ2-3, with 11 bases fitting TRBD1. Germline-derived CDR1 and CDR2 are SNHLY and FYNNEI. After removal of 6 bases from V and 0 bases from J, the junction contained 14 bases not matched to a gene. The CDR3 has 19 residues. For the CDR3, the DNA is TGTGCCAGCAGGATCCTGGACAGGGGGCAAGACCGAAGCACAGATACGCAGTATTTT. Its protein product is CASRILDRGQDRSTDTQYF. The full variable domain, completed using reference TRBV2 and TRBJ2-3, is EPEVTQTPSHQVTQMGQEVILRCVPISNHLYFYWYRQILGQKVEFLVSFYNNEISEKSEIFDDQFSVERPDGSNFTLKIRSTKLEDSAMYFCASRILDRGQDRSTDTQYFGPGTRLTVL.

This clonotype was detected a few times. This chain joins TRBV5-1 and TRBJ1-1, with D unclear. The CDR3 has 14 amino acids. Germline CDR1 SGHRS, CDR2 YFSETQ. Trimming left V 4 bases short and J 0 bases short, with 10 bases between. The CDR3 region is CASSQTVMNTEAFF. The CDR3 DNA sequence: TGCGCCAGCAGCCAGACGGTCATGAACACTGAAGCTTTCTTT.

This clonotype has just a few counts. V is TRBV20-1 and J is TRBJ1-1; D is perhaps TRBD1 (6 bases). V was trimmed by 4 bases and J by 2 bases, leaving 11 bases between them. This CDR3 region has 13 residues. Per germline, CDR1 DFQATT and CDR2 SNEGSKA (reference sequence). CDR3 bases: TGCAGTGCTACCGGGACAACTAACACTGAAGCTTTCTTT. This codes for CSATGTTNTEAFF.

As to this clonotype: This could be a read error, since a much larger clone is one nucleotide away. The chain links TRBV5-6 to TRBJ1-2, with D uncertain. This CDR3 spans 14 amino acids. Deletions cut 0 bases from V and 9 bases from J, with 15 bases between. Per germline, CDR1 SGHDT and CDR2 YYEEEE. The CDR3 is CASSLGVRTHSYTF. The CDR3 bases are TGTGCCAGCAGCTTGGGAGTCCGTACCCATAGCTACACCTTC.

The chain employs TRBV20-1 and TRBJ2-5; 7 bases map to TRBD1. The CDR3 runs to 15 residues. Unmatched junction bases numbered 8, after V lost 2 bases and J lost 2 bases. CDR1 is DFQATT and CDR2 is SNEGSKA in the germline V gene (reference sequence). CDR3 residues: CSARRAGDSQETQYF. CDR3 nucleotides: TGCAGTGCTAGACGGGCCGGGGACAGTCAAGAGACCCAGTACTTC.

The table lists this clonotype with a few counts. The genes are TRBV12-3 or TRBV12-4 and TRBJ2-2; no clear D gene. The CDR3 runs to 15 residues. V lost 2 bases and J 2 bases, leaving 9 bases between the germline ends. The CDR3 sequence: CASSLFHSNTGELFF. DNA for the CDR3: TGTGCCAGCAGTTTATTTCACAGCAACACCGGGGAGCTGTTTTTT.